A single sample is the source of the 24 T cell receptor beta chains below, sequenced in a study of post-analysis software for immune sequencing data. Points from the study as a whole: Five TRBV segments, including TRBV5-6, TRBV5-1 and TRBV20-1, were more frequent in patients than controls.

What these receptors recognize is not known. cDNA libraries of TCR beta carried unique molecular identifiers. TCRdb redid the calling of the PCR reads with MiXCR, one entry per CDR3 protein. Of approximately 350,000 distinct CDR3 sequences in the sample, roughly 36% were seen once. Sequencing was done on a sample of blood. These receptors were taken from a girl aged 10 to 17 with multiple sclerosis.

This clonotype was picked up a small number of times. The chain's CDR3 is CASSLGRGRGVSTDTQYF. The CDR3 nucleotides are TGTGCCAGCAGCTTAGGGAGAGGGCGGGGGGTTTCAACAGATACGCAGTATTTT. The chain links TRBV7-2 to TRBJ2-3; 8 bases fit TRBD2. Trimming at V came to 1 base and at J to 3 bases, leaving 12 bases not matched to a gene. The CDR3 runs 18 residues. Germline V gives CDR1 SGHTA, CDR2 FQGNSA.

The chain employs TRBV6-2 or TRBV6-3 and TRBJ1-2; D unclear. The CDR3 runs to 13 residues. V dropped 0 bases and J dropped 0 bases, with 2 bases sitting between them. Germline CDR1 reads MNHEY; CDR2 reads SVGEGT. The CDR3 DNA sequence: TGTGCCAGCAGTTACTCGACTAACTATGGCTACACCTTC. It codes for CASSYSTNYGYTF.

This clonotype has only one observation. This sequence joins TRBV20-1 and TRBJ2-5, with D perhaps TRBD1 (5 bases). The J call may be incorrect, as the DNA end agrees better with TRBJ2-7. The CDR3 totals 13 residues. The germline CDR1 and CDR2 sequences are DFQATT and SNEGSKA (reference sequence). CDR3 sequence: CSAGAPTGYEQYF. The CDR3 DNA follows: TGCAGTGCTGGAGCCCCAACAGGCTACGAGCAGTACTTC.

The rearrangement joins TRBV7-2 to TRBJ2-1; D ambiguous. Trimming stripped 1 base from V and 4 bases from J, with 8 bases between. Germline CDR1 is SGHTA and CDR2 is FQGNSA. The CDR3 is made up of 14 amino acids. Written as DNA, the CDR3 is TGTGCCAGCAGCTTAGGCGTAGGGTACAATGAGCAGTTCTTC. This codes for CASSLGVGYNEQFF. The full variable domain, completed using reference TRBV7-2 and TRBJ2-1, is GAGVSQSPSNKVTEKGKDVELRCDPISGHTALYWYRQSLGQGLEFLIYFQGNSAPDKSGLPSDRFSAERTGGSVSTLTIQRTQQEDSAVYLCASSLGVGYNEQFFGPGTRLTVL.

For the CDR3, the DNA is TGTGCCAGCAGCCTCGTGAGGGGGGTGGATACGCAGTATTTT. Translating it yields CASSLVRGVDTQYF. The chain recombines TRBV13 with TRBJ2-3; TRBD1 or TRBD2 may be the D gene (6 bases each). CDR3 size: 14 residues. Germline CDR1 and CDR2: PRHDT and FYEKMQ (reference sequence). V lost 5 bases to trimming and J lost 6 bases, with 15 bases between them. The whole variable domain, filled in from reference TRBV13 and TRBJ2-3, reads AAGVIQSPRHLIKEKRETATLKCYPIPRHDTVYWYQQGPGQDPQFLISFYEKMQSDKGSIPDRFSAQQFSDYHSELNMSSLELGDSALYFCASSLVRGVDTQYFGPGTRLTVL.

This clonotype was found a few times. CDR3 residues: CSARDPGTSGGANEQFF. The CDR3 bases are TGCAGTGCTAGAGATCCCGGGACTAGCGGGGGGGCAAATGAGCAGTTCTTC. This chain uses TRBV20-1 with TRBJ2-1; TRBD2 matches at 16 bases. The CDR3 runs to 17 residues. J lost 7 bases, V lost 0 bases, and 6 bases had no gene match. CDR1 and CDR2 from the germline V gene are DFQATT and SNEGSKA (reference sequence).

The gene calls are TRBV9 and TRBJ2-1; unclear D gene. Germline CDR1 and CDR2: SGDLS and YYNGEE. With 0 bases removed from V and 6 bases from J, the gap between germline ends came to 19 bases. This CDR3 has 17 amino acids. The CDR3 protein is CASSVATGGVRTNEQFF. As DNA, the CDR3 is TGTGCCAGCAGCGTAGCTACTGGTGGGGTACGGACCAATGAGCAGTTCTTC.

This clonotype has just a few counts. The rearrangement joins TRBV7-9 to TRBJ1-2, with D perhaps matching TRBD1 (5 bases). The length of the CDR3 is 13 residues. Trimming removed 1 base at V and 6 bases at J, with 9 bases between. CDR1 and CDR2 (germline): SEHNR, FQNEAQ (reference sequence). The chain's CDR3 is CASSLGDFHGYTF. CDR3 bases: TGTGCCAGCAGCTTAGGGGACTTTCATGGCTACACCTTC.

This clonotype was detected many times. The genes are TRBV12-3 or TRBV12-4 and TRBJ2-1; 11 positions agree with TRBD2. This CDR3 comprises 13 residues. Trimming removed 7 bases from V and 9 bases from J; junction bases left unmatched: 5. CDR3 region: CASTGTSGTEQFF. The CDR3 DNA reads as TGTGCCAGCACCGGGACTAGCGGTACTGAGCAGTTCTTC.

A note on this clonotype: One end of the junction does not line up with germline, which may come from a read error. The chain employs TRBV7-3 and TRBJ2-1, with D perhaps matching TRBD1 or TRBD2 (5 bases each). Germline V gene lookup returns CDR1 SGHTA and CDR2 FQGTGA. The CDR3 totals 14 residues. The CDR3 here is CACSLEGSYNEQFF. The CDR3 nucleotides are TGTGCCTGCAGCTTAGAGGGGAGTTACAATGAGCAGTTCTTC.

This clonotype was recorded a few times. The chain has TRBV20-1 and TRBJ2-5; TRBD2 agrees at 8 bases. The CDR3 spans 14 residues. Germline CDR1 DFQATT, CDR2 SNEGSKA (reference sequence). V dropped 5 bases and J dropped 4; count of bases not matched to a gene: 9. The CDR3 DNA reads TGCAGTGCTCCGAGTCCGGGGGGGCTAGAGACCCAGTACTTC. Amino acid sequence: CSAPSPGGLETQYF.

A few counts support this clonotype. This chain connects TRBV30 to TRBJ2-1; 7 bases are shared with TRBD2. The J segment lost 15 bases and the V segment lost 0 bases, leaving 5 bases of the junction unmatched. The CDR3 consists of 11 residues. Germline V gene data show CDR1 as GTSNPN and CDR2 as SVGIG (reference sequence). CDR3 in amino acids: CAWSVGGLPFF. The CDR3 DNA reads as TGTGCCTGGAGTGTTGGGGGACTACCGTTCTTC.

The rearrangement joins TRBV5-1 to TRBJ1-2; a weak D match, TRBD1 (6 bases). The CDR3 consists of 16 residues. Germline CDR1 and CDR2: SGHRS and YFSETQ. Trimming removed 2 bases from V and 4 bases from J, with 18 bases in between. CDR3 DNA: TGCGCCAGCAGCTTACACTCGACAGGCTGGGTCTATGGCTACACCTTC. Its protein product is CASSLHSTGWVYGYTF.

This clonotype came up a few times. The chain joins TRBV6-6 to TRBJ2-3; D uncertain. The germline V and J ends were trimmed by 2 bases and 0 bases, with 9 bases remaining between them. The germline CDR1 and CDR2 sequences are MNHNY and SVGAGI (reference sequence). The length of the CDR3 is 15 residues. In nucleotides, the CDR3 is TGTGCCAGCAGTTACCCCTCAGAAAGCACAGATACGCAGTATTTT. Encoded protein: CASSYPSESTDTQYF.

This clonotype was counted between two and nine times. The V call is TRBV27, the J call TRBJ2-7, with D tentatively TRBD1 (5 bases). The CDR3 contains 14 residues. Trimming shortened V by 6 bases and J by 2 bases, and 14 bases separated the two germline ends. Germline lookup yields CDR1 MNHEY and CDR2 SMNVEV (reference sequence). CDR3 DNA: TGTGCCAGCAGATCCCTGGGGCATACCTACGAGCAGTACTTC. This encodes CASRSLGHTYEQYF.

This clonotype was seen ten or more times. V gene TRBV2 combines with J gene TRBJ2-5, with 8 bases that match TRBD2. V lost 5 bases and J lost 3; bases outside the gene matches: 8. The CDR3 extends over 15 amino acids. Germline V lookup: CDR1 SNHLY, CDR2 FYNNEI. The CDR3: CASSYVGGGKETQYF. CDR3 sequence (DNA): TGTGCCAGCAGTTACGTCGGCGGGGGGAAAGAGACCCAGTACTTC.

In this sample, this clonotype turned up a few times. The chain carries TRBV4-1 and TRBJ2-7; 10 bases are shared with TRBD1. CDR1 MGHRA and CDR2 YSYEKL come from the germline V gene. There are 17 residues in the CDR3. The V gene end was trimmed by 1 base and the J gene end by 4 bases; junction bases not matched to a gene: 10. In DNA, the CDR3 is TGCGCCAGCAGCCAAGCGACCCGGGGACAGGGGAATTACGAGCAGTACTTC. Protein: CASSQATRGQGNYEQYF.

In regard to this clonotype: A read error may account for a junction end that differs from germline. This chain connects TRBV7-2 to TRBJ1-4; D possibly corresponds to TRBD1 (5 bases). The CDR3 covers 17 residues. The germline V gene has CDR1 SGHTA and CDR2 FQGNSA. The CDR3 reads CASSLEAGMSTNEKLFF. Written as DNA, the CDR3 is TGTGCCAGCAGCTTAGAAGCAGGGATGTCAACTAATGAGAAACTGTTTTTT.

The chain joins TRBV20-1 to TRBJ1-2; D is ambiguous. CDR1 and CDR2 (germline): DFQATT, SNEGSKA (reference sequence). The CDR3 has 11 residues. Deletions cut 0 bases from V and 5 bases from J, with 4 bases between. The DNA for the CDR3 is TGCAGTGCTAGAGACGTATATGGCTACACCTTC. It encodes CSARDVYGYTF.

This rearrangement joins TRBV4-1 to TRBJ1-1, with 7 bases matching TRBD1. The CDR3 contains 15 residues. Germline V CDR1 and CDR2: MGHRA, YSYEKL. The V segment lost 5 bases and the J segment 3 bases; nucleotides outside the gene matches: 9. The CDR3 is CASSIRQGWDTEAFF. CDR3 bases: TGCGCCAGCAGCATACGACAGGGATGGGACACTGAAGCTTTCTTT.

The CDR3 sequence: CASSPVAGGIGNEQFF. CDR3 nucleotides: TGTGCCAGCAGTCCCGTAGCGGGGGGGATAGGCAATGAGCAGTTCTTC. The rearrangement uses TRBV12-3 or TRBV12-4 and TRBJ2-1; 11 bases are a match to TRBD2. This CDR3 has 16 amino acids. V gave up 5 bases and J gave up 6 bases; unmatched junction bases: 9.

The chain uses TRBV10-3 and TRBJ2-5, with a weak D call TRBD1 (6 bases). CDR3 length: 16 residues. The V end lost 0 bases, the J end lost 1 base, and 12 bases lay between the germline ends. From germline, CDR1 is ENHRY and CDR2 SYGVKD. This CDR3 reads CAISESGRDIQETQYF. The CDR3 coding sequence is TGTGCCATCAGTGAGTCCGGCAGGGACATCCAAGAGACCCAGTACTTC.

This clonotype was recorded at least ten times. This chain joins TRBV20-1 and TRBJ2-5, with 9 bases identical to TRBD1. V lost 1 base and J lost 2; bases outside the gene matches: 8. Per germline, CDR1 DFQATT and CDR2 SNEGSKA (reference sequence). The CDR3 has 16 residues. This CDR3 reads CSARAPGTGYQETQYF. Written as DNA, the CDR3 is TGCAGTGCTAGAGCTCCCGGGACAGGGTATCAAGAGACCCAGTACTTC.

In this sample, this clonotype turned up a few times. The rearrangement links TRBV5-5 to TRBJ2-4, with TRBD1 matching over 7 bases. CDR1 and CDR2 (germline): SGHKS, YYEKEE (reference sequence). V lost 5 bases, J lost 0 bases, and 5 bases stayed unmatched. The length of the CDR3 is 15 residues. CDR3 nucleotides: TGTGCCAGCAGGAGGGGGCCTCTAGCCAAAAACATTCAGTACTTC. Encoded protein: CASRRGPLAKNIQYF.